The 13 T cell receptor beta chains below all came from one sample that was sequenced in a study of blood T cell repertoires in COVID-19. Sequencing used immunoSEQ multiplex PCR; TCRdb keeps in-frame clones, though not all of them. In the table there are around 250,000 clones, roughly 81% of which are singletons. Sequences were obtained from PBMCs or T cells enriched from blood (not recorded which). The receptors come from a woman aged 45-65 years who had been exposed to COVID-19.

The genes are TRBV2 and TRBJ1-6, with D perhaps TRBD1 (5 bases). The CDR3 sequence is 15 residues long. Germline CDR1 is SNHLY and CDR2 is FYNNEI. V was shortened by 6 bases and J by 9 bases, with 18 bases between the two germline ends. The chain's CDR3 is CASSWGGRGTSPLHF. The CDR3 nucleotides read TGTGCCAGCAGCTGGGGGGGGAGAGGTACTTCACCCCTCCACTTT. The full variable domain, with the rest looked up from reference TRBV2 and TRBJ1-6, is EPEVTQTPSHQVTQMGQEVILRCVPISNHLYFYWYRQILGQKVEFLVSFYNNEISEKSEIFDDQFSVERPDGSNFTLKIRSTKLEDSAMYFCASSWGGRGTSPLHFGNGTRLTVT.

The chain combines TRBV7-9 with TRBJ1-4; the match to TRBD1 covers 9 bases. Losses at the gene ends were 5 bases for V and 0 bases for J; bases not matched to a gene: 7. This CDR3 contains 17 residues. Germline loops: CDR1 SEHNR, CDR2 FQNEAQ (reference sequence). The CDR3 loop reads CASSPRGTGSTNEKLFF. Here the CDR3 DNA reads TGTGCCAGCAGCCCCCGTGGGACAGGGTCAACTAATGAAAAACTGTTTTTT.

The chain has TRBV7-8 and TRBJ2-3, with D maybe TRBD2 (6 bases). Trimming took off 5 bases at V and 2 bases at J, with 17 bases between the two ends. This CDR3 has 16 residues. CDR1 is SGHVS, CDR2 FQNEAQ, per germline. The CDR3 spells CASSTAGPPHTDTQYF. The CDR3 DNA follows: TGTGCCAGCAGCACCGCGGGACCCCCCCACACAGATACGCAGTATTTT.

In this sample, this clone turned up a few times. This same CDR3 is encoded by further DNA sequences in the sample. The chain links TRBV18 to TRBJ1-3; D might be TRBD1 (5 bases). CDR3 length equals 12 residues. Between the trimmed V and J ends, which lost 4 bases and 4 bases, there was a span of 5 bases. CDR1 is KGHSH and CDR2 is LQKENI in the germline V gene. CDR3 residues: CASSRQGNTIYF. CDR3 sequence (DNA): TGTGCCAGCTCACGACAGGGAAACACCATATATTTT.

This CDR3 reads CASSPRLAGGGETQYF. CDR3 coding DNA: TGTGCCAGCAGTCCTCGACTAGCGGGGGGCGGTGAGACCCAGTACTTC. The chain recombines TRBV5-4 with TRBJ2-5, with TRBD2 identical over 13 bases. V trimming: 5 bases; J trimming: 5 bases; junction bases outside the gene matches: 9. The CDR3 length is 16 residues. Germline V gene data show CDR1 as SGHNT and CDR2 as YYREEE (reference sequence).

The rearrangement links TRBV3-1 (or the pseudogene TRBV3-2) to TRBJ2-7; TRBD1 might be the D (6 bases). Germline V gene lookup returns CDR1 LGHDT and CDR2 YNNKEL (reference sequence). CDR3 length equals 15 residues. Trimming took off 3 bases at V and 5 bases at J, with 17 bases between the two ends. CDR3 nucleotides: TGTGCCAGCAGCCATCGAGGAGGACAGTTCCACGAGCAGTACTTC. It yields the protein CASSHRGGQFHEQYF.

V gene TRBV5-1 combines with J gene TRBJ1-1; D might be TRBD1 (5 bases). This CDR3 region has 14 residues. Germline V CDR1 and CDR2: SGHRS, YFSETQ. V lost 1 base and J lost 2, with 9 bases in between. In DNA form, the CDR3 reads TGCGCCAGCAGCTTGTCAGGGTCCAACACTGAAGCTTTCTTT. The encoded protein is CASSLSGSNTEAFF. Full variable domain (rest looked up from reference TRBV5-1 and TRBJ1-1): KAGVTQTPRYLIKTRGQQVTLSCSPISGHRSVSWYQQTPGQGLQFLFEYFSETQRNKGNFPGRFSGRQFSNSRSEMNVSTLELGDSALYLCASSLSGSNTEAFFGQGTRLTVV.

The rearrangement uses TRBV21-1 and TRBJ2-1; TRBD2, the table's D call, lacks a check against the DNA. TRBV21-1 is described as a pseudogene. CDR3 length: 16 amino acids. The CDR3 DNA reads TGTGCCAGCAGCGCAAAAAGCGGGGGGGCTAACAATGAGCAGTTCTTC. Protein sequence: CASSAKSGGANNEQFF.

The chain recombines TRBV5-4 with TRBJ2-7, with 15 bases fitting TRBD2. With 3 bases clipped from V and 6 bases from J, the junction kept 7 bases outside the gene matches. CDR1 SGHNT and CDR2 YYREEE come from the germline V gene (reference sequence). The CDR3 covers 16 residues. The CDR3 bases are TGTGCCAGCAGCTCGGGACTAGCGGGGGGCCAGGGCGAGCAGTACTTC. Its translation: CASSSGLAGGQGEQYF.

The chain combines TRBV6-1 with TRBJ1-1; D uncertain. CDR1 and CDR2 (germline): MNHNS, SASEGT. Trimming left V 3 bases short and J 0 bases short, with 8 bases between. The CDR3 totals 14 residues. CDR3 protein: CASSEKRMNTEAFF. The CDR3 region has the DNA TGTGCCAGCAGTGAGAAGCGAATGAACACTGAAGCTTTCTTT.

This clone was seen only a few times. The chain combines TRBV29-1 with TRBJ1-1, with TRBD1 as a possible D gene (6 bases). Trimming left V 4 bases short and J 1 base short, with 7 bases between. Germline CDR1 reads SQVTM; CDR2 reads ANQGSEA. This CDR3 contains 12 residues. The CDR3 DNA sequence: TGCAGCGTTGCACAGGGGAACACTGAAGCTTTCTTT. It yields the protein CSVAQGNTEAFF.

The V gene is TRBV19, the J gene TRBJ2-4; 10 nucleotides align to TRBD1. With 5 bases clipped from V and 8 bases from J, the junction kept 6 bases outside the gene matches. The germline V gene has CDR1 LNHDA and CDR2 SQIVND (reference sequence). The length of the CDR3 is 14 residues. The chain's CDR3 is CASSVGDRGDIQYF. The CDR3 DNA follows: TGTGCCAGTAGTGTGGGGGACAGGGGAGACATTCAGTACTTC.

The chain joins TRBV28 to TRBJ1-2; 8 bases map to TRBD1. Germline CDR1 is MDHEN and CDR2 is SYDVKM. The J segment lost 1 base and the V segment lost 6 bases, leaving 10 bases of the junction unmatched. This CDR3 region has 16 residues. CDR3: CASSEVRDRLNYGYTF. As DNA, the CDR3 is TGTGCCAGCAGCGAGGTCCGGGACAGGCTTAACTATGGCTACACCTTC.